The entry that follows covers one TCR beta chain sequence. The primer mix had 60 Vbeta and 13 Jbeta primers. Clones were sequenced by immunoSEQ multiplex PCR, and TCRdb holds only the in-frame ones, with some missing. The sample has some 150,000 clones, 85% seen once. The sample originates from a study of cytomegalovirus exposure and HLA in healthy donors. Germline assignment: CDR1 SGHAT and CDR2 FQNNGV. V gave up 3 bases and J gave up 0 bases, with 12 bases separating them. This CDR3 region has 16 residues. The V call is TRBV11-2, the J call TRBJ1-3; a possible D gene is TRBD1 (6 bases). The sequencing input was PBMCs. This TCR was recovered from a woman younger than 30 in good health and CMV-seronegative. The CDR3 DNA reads TGTGCCAGCAGCTTCCCCAGGGGACCCTCTGGAAACACCATATATTTT. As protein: CASSFPRGPSGNTIYF.